The rows below give T cell receptor beta chains drawn from one sample of a study of technical replicates of blood from a few donors. TCRdb keeps only in-frame clones here, not all; method: immunoSEQ multiplex PCR. The sample contains 80,000 or so clones, 80% to 90% of which appear only once. The sample was PBMCs. The receptors originated from a human donor in good health. Some clones in this sample may be carry-over from other donors' samples. Both conserved end residues are part of each CDR3. D genes are given only for firm matches. Clone sizes are given selectively: once, few, many, or a class where the clone is expanded.

DNA: TGCAGCGCAGTTGGAAACACCATATATTTT
CDR3: CSAVGNTIYF
V: TRBV29-1
size: once
J: TRBJ1-3
D: .

DNA: TGTGCCAGCAGTGACTCTAAGGTTTGGGCAGGGAAACCTCCCGAGGCAATGAACACTGAAGCTTTCTTT
CDR3: CASSDSKVWAGKPPEAMNTEAFF
V: TRBV6-4
size: .
J: TRBJ1-1
D: .

DNA: TGTGCCAGCAGGAGGGCGGGCAGCACAGATACGCAGTATTTT
CDR3: CASRRAGSTDTQYF
V: TRBV27
size: .
J: TRBJ2-3
D: .

DNA: TGCAGCGTTGAAACCCCTAGCGGGGTTGTAGAGACCCAGTACTTC
CDR3: CSVETPSGVVETQYF
V: TRBV29-1
size: once
J: TRBJ2-5
D: TRBD2

DNA: TGTGCCAGCAGCCAATCCAGGGGCTACGAGCAGTACTTC
CDR3: CASSQSRGYEQYF
V: TRBV14
size: .
J: TRBJ2-7
D: .

DNA: TGTGCCATCAGCTGGGTAGCGGGAGGTTCGGCCTACGAGCAGTACTTC
CDR3: CAISWVAGGSAYEQYF
V: TRBV5-4
size: .
J: TRBJ2-7
D: TRBD2

DNA: TGCAGCGTTGAAGAGGGCAGGTTGGATGGCTACACCTTC
CDR3: CSVEEGRLDGYTF
V: TRBV29-1
size: .
J: TRBJ1-2
D: .

DNA: TGTGCCGGAGCCGATACGCAGTATTTT
CDR3: CAGADTQYF
V: TRBV19
size: .
J: TRBJ2-3
D: .

DNA: TGTGCCAGCAGCCTCGGACAACTTGCAACTAATGAAAAACTGTTTTTT
CDR3: CASSLGQLATNEKLFF
V: TRBV13
size: few
J: TRBJ1-4
D: .

DNA: TGTGCCGCACAGGAGAGCTCTGGAAACACCATATATTTT
CDR3: CAAQESSGNTIYF
V: TRBV6-6
size: .
J: TRBJ1-3
D: .

DNA: TGTGCCAGCAGCCCCGGGTCCAAAGGAGACGAGCAGTACTTC
CDR3: CASSPGSKGDEQYF
V: TRBV7-9
size: .
J: TRBJ2-7
D: .

DNA: TGTGCCAGCAGATCCAACGCGGGGTTTGTGGAGCAGTTCTTC
CDR3: CASRSNAGFVEQFF
V: TRBV11-2
size: .
J: TRBJ2-1
D: .

DNA: TGTGCCAGCAGCCAAACCGGGACTCCCGGCTACACCTTC
CDR3: CASSQTGTPGYTF
V: TRBV25-1
size: .
J: TRBJ1-2
D: .

DNA: TGTGCCAGCACCCGGGACAGCGGAGCTAACTATGGCTACACCTTC
CDR3: CASTRDSGANYGYTF
V: TRBV6-5
size: .
J: TRBJ1-2
D: TRBD1

DNA: TGTGCCAGCACCGGAGACGCGCGGAGCACAGATACGCAGTATTTT
CDR3: CASTGDARSTDTQYF
V: TRBV2
size: .
J: TRBJ2-3
D: .

DNA: TGTGCCAGCAGTTCCACAGGGGGCAGATCGCAGCCCCAGCATTTT
CDR3: CASSSTGGRSQPQHF
V: TRBV6-5
size: .
J: TRBJ1-5
D: TRBD1